This TCR beta chain was sequenced for a study of T cell responses to AZD1222 COVID-19 vaccine. Measured with immunoSEQ multiplex PCR; TCRdb has only the in-frame clones, and not every one. This sample has approximately 100,000 clones; 85% to 90% occur once, and the top ten carry around 5%. Study-level points and caveats: Targeting of unmutated variant regions was reportedly seen in nearly half of spike-specific TCRs. Rises in breadth and depth of Spike-specific TCRs came after two AZD1222 doses. Seropositive at baseline were only a handful of AZD1222 recipients. Donors skewed white British and female; clonal diversity was possibly underestimated.

As for this clone: Its cognate antigen is unknown.

This sequence originates from an adult who received the AZD1222 COVID-19 vaccine. Sequenced material: peripheral blood, taken 28 days after the second AZD1222 dose.

The CDR3 nucleotides are TGTGCCACCAGTGATCTGTCGGGTAGCAATCAGCCCCAGCATTTT. Protein product: CATSDLSGSNQPQHF. The genes are TRBV24-1 and TRBJ1-5; no reliable D call. The CDR3 contains 15 residues. Germline V lookup: CDR1 KGHDR, CDR2 SFDVKD. V was clipped by 3 bases and J by 0 bases, with 8 bases between them.